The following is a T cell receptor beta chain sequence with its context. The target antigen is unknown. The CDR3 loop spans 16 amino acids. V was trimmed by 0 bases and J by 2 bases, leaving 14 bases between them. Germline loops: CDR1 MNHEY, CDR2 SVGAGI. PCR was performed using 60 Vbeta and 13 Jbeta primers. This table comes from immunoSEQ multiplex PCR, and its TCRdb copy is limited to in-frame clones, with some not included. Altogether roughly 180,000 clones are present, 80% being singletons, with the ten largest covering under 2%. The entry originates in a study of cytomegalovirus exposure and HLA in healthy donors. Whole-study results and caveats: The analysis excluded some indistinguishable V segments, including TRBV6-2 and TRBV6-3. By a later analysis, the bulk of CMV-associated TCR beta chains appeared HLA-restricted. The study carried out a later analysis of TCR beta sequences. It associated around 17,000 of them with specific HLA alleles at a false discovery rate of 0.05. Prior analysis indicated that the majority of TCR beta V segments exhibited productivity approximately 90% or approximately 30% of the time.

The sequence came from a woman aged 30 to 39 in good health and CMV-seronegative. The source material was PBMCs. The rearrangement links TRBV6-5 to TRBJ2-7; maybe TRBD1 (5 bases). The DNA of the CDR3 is TGTGCCAGCAGTTACTCCCAGGGTTCCCGAACCTACGAGCAGTACTTC. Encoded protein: CASSYSQGSRTYEQYF.